Each of the 29 T cell receptor beta chains below was sequenced from the same sample in a study of blood T cells in healthy people across ages. A sample-barcoded 5' primer and a J-beta primer mix were used in a second PCR of about 6 to 11 cycles. TCRdb re-analysed the 5' RACE reads in MiXCR, keeping a single row per CDR3 protein. This sample carries roughly 700,000 distinct CDR3 sequences, about 32% of them seen once, and the ten largest clones take 15%. The sequenced sample consisted of blood. These receptor sequences come from a woman aged 80 or over in good health.

The chain links TRBV29-1 to TRBJ1-1; perhaps TRBD1 as D (6 bases). The CDR3 totals 13 residues. The germline CDR1 and CDR2 sequences are SQVTM and ANQGSEA. Trimming removed 7 bases from V and 3 bases from J, with 15 bases in between. The CDR3 loop reads CSALQGVDTEAFF. In nucleotides, the CDR3 is TGCAGCGCGCTACAGGGTGTAGACACTGAAGCTTTCTTT.

This clonotype was counted many times. V and J are TRBV12-3 or TRBV12-4 and TRBJ2-2; D gene unclear. The V end was cut by 2 bases, the J end by 2 bases, with 6 bases between. The CDR3 runs 14 residues. CDR3 nucleotide sequence: TGTGCCAGCAGTTTACGGCAAAACACCGGGGAGCTGTTTTTT. It codes for CASSLRQNTGELFF.

Concerning this clonotype: Being one base from a much bigger clone, this may be a read error. CDR3 nucleotide sequence: TGCAGTGCTAGAGATACGGGACGGGCCTATGGCTACACCTTC. Translation gives CSARDTGRAYGYTF. V usage is TRBV20-1 and J usage is TRBJ1-2, with D possibly being TRBD1 (5 bases). The V gene's germline CDR1 is DFQATT and CDR2 SNEGSKA (reference sequence). Deletions cut 0 bases from V and 4 bases from J, with 12 bases between. This CDR3 comprises 14 residues.

There are many counts of this clonotype. The V and J genes are TRBV7-2 and TRBJ2-7; the D is unclear. Germline-derived CDR1 and CDR2 are SGHTA and FQGNSA. This CDR3 contains 14 residues. V dropped 1 base and J dropped 5 bases, with 12 bases sitting between them. The DNA of the CDR3 is TGTGCCAGCAGCTTAGGTTCAGGTGAGAACGAGCAGTACTTC. Protein: CASSLGSGENEQYF. The variable domain in full, with the rest retrieved from reference TRBV7-2 and TRBJ2-7, is GAGVSQSPSNKVTEKGKDVELRCDPISGHTALYWYRQSLGQGLEFLIYFQGNSAPDKSGLPSDRFSAERTGGSVSTLTIQRTQQEDSAVYLCASSLGSGENEQYFGPGTRLTVT.

This clonotype was found many times. This chain joins TRBV15 and TRBJ2-5; D tentatively fits TRBD1 or TRBD2 (5 bases each). Germline V gene data show CDR1 as LNHNV and CDR2 as YYDKDF (reference sequence). The CDR3 loop spans 15 amino acids. V was shortened by 0 bases and J by 9 bases, with 17 bases between the two germline ends. Here the CDR3 DNA reads TGTGCCACCAGCAGAGATCGGCGAGGGGATGGGGCCCAGTACTTC. Translated: CATSRDRRGDGAQYF.

This clonotype has a handful of counts. This rearrangement joins TRBV5-5 to TRBJ1-1, with a possible D match to TRBD1 (6 bases). The V end lost 4 bases, the J end lost 4 bases, and 20 bases lay between the germline ends. This CDR3 region has 16 residues. Germline lookup yields CDR1 SGHKS and CDR2 YYEKEE (reference sequence). The CDR3, as DNA: TGTGCCAGCAGCACGGGTTGGGGGGCATGGAGCACTGAAGCTTTCTTT. It codes for CASSTGWGAWSTEAFF. The complete variable domain, with remaining parts taken from reference TRBV5-5 and TRBJ1-1, reads DAGVTQSPTHLIKTRGQQVTLRCSPISGHKSVSWYQQVLGQGPQFIFQYYEKEERGRGNFPDRFSARQFPNYSSELNVNALLLGDSALYLCASSTGWGAWSTEAFFGQGTRLTVV.

Turning to this clonotype: The junction does not match germline at one end; this may be a read error. This rearrangement joins TRBV20-1 to TRBJ2-6; TRBD1 is a possible D gene (5 bases). Germline CDR1 and CDR2: DFQATT and SNEGSKA (reference sequence). This CDR3 is built from 18 residues. DNA for the CDR3: TGCAGTGCTAGAGATCGTGGGGCCGGTAGTGCTGGGGCCAACGTCCGGACTTTC. Protein product: CSARDRGAGSAGANVRTF.

This clonotype has just a few counts. The gene calls are TRBV20-1 and TRBJ1-1; TRBD1 agrees at 8 bases. The germline CDR1 and CDR2 sequences are DFQATT and SNEGSKA (reference sequence). The CDR3 sequence is 14 residues long. J was trimmed by 3 bases and V by 1 base; bases with no gene match: 4. CDR3 loop: CSARGLQGDTEAFF. Written as DNA, the CDR3 is TGCAGTGCTAGAGGATTACAGGGGGACACTGAAGCTTTCTTT.

The rearrangement uses TRBV19 and TRBJ1-1; D unresolved. The CDR3 has 15 amino acids. Germline assignment: CDR1 LNHDA and CDR2 SQIVND (reference sequence). Between the trimmed V and J ends, which lost 7 bases and 1 base, there was a span of 16 bases. The CDR3 protein is CASTREAQTNTEAFF. The CDR3 DNA reads TGTGCCAGTACGCGAGAGGCCCAAACGAACACTGAAGCTTTCTTT. The full variable domain, rest sourced from reference TRBV19 and TRBJ1-1, is DGGITQSPKYLFRKEGQNVTLSCEQNLNHDAMYWYRQDPGQGLRLIYYSQIVNDFQKGDIAEGYSVSREKKESFPLTVTSAQKNPTAFYLCASTREAQTNTEAFFGQGTRLTVV.

The chain joins TRBV7-2 to TRBJ2-7, with a tentative D call TRBD2 (5 bases). Trimming cost V 4 bases and J 0 bases, with 19 bases left between them. Germline CDR1 reads SGHTA; CDR2 reads FQGNSA. The CDR3 length is 17 residues. This CDR3 reads CASSSGKWGPSSYEQYF. The CDR3 DNA sequence: TGTGCCAGCAGCTCCGGGAAATGGGGTCCGAGCTCCTACGAGCAGTACTTC.

This clonotype has ten or more counts. The J gene is TRBJ2-5, the V gene TRBV5-1; D uncertain. CDR3 length equals 13 residues. Looked up from germline, CDR1 is SGHRS and CDR2 is YFSETQ. The V end lost 0 bases, the J end lost 4 bases, and 7 bases lay between the germline ends. CDR3 DNA: TGCGCCAGCAGCTTGGAGGCGAGAGAGACCCAGTACTTC. Protein: CASSLEARETQYF.

This sequence joins TRBV5-1 and TRBJ2-4; D is ambiguous. The DNA matches TRBJ2-7 better at its end, which makes the J call doubtful. CDR3 size: 12 residues. Germline V gives CDR1 SGHRS, CDR2 YFSETQ. CDR3 sequence reads: CASSLDFHEQYF. The CDR3 DNA reads as TGCGCCAGCAGCTTGGATTTCCACGAGCAGTACTTC.

V gene TRBV30 combines with J gene TRBJ2-5; D is possibly TRBD2 (6 bases). The DNA end favors TRBJ2-7, so the J call may be wrong. Germline values: CDR1 GTSNPN, CDR2 SVGIG (reference sequence). The CDR3 totals 13 residues. Written as DNA, the CDR3 is TGTGCCTGGAGTGTCCTAGCGTATAACGAGCAGTACTTC. The encoded protein is CAWSVLAYNEQYF.

The genes are TRBV3-1 and TRBJ1-1; no clear D gene. The V end lost 1 base, the J end lost 1 base, and 10 bases lay between the germline ends. Germline V CDR1 and CDR2: LGHDT, YNNKEL (reference sequence). The CDR3 totals 15 residues. The DNA of the CDR3 is TGTGCCAGCAGCCAAGTTATTACAGCGAACACTGAAGCTTTCTTT. The encoded protein is CASSQVITANTEAFF.

This clonotype appeared many times. The chain uses TRBV30 and TRBJ2-5, with 10 bases that match TRBD2. The length of the CDR3 is 16 residues. Germline V gene lookup returns CDR1 GTSNPN and CDR2 SVGIG (reference sequence). The V segment lost 3 bases and the J segment 2 bases; nucleotides outside the gene matches: 9. CDR3: CAWSPRIAGGQETQYF. The CDR3 DNA follows: TGTGCCTGGAGCCCCAGGATAGCGGGGGGTCAAGAGACCCAGTACTTC. The variable domain in full, with the rest retrieved from reference TRBV30 and TRBJ2-5, is SQTIHQWPATLVQPVGSPLSLECTVEGTSNPNLYWYRQAAGRGLQLLFYSVGIGQISSEVPQNLSASRPQDRQFILSSKKLLLSDSGFYLCAWSPRIAGGQETQYFGPGTRLLVL.

Ten or more counts support this clonotype. The chain uses TRBV6-2 or TRBV6-3 and TRBJ1-1; D is perhaps TRBD1 (6 bases). V lost 3 bases and J 0 bases, leaving 17 bases between the germline ends. The CDR3 covers 17 residues. The germline CDR1 and CDR2 sequences are MNHEY and SVGEGT. The CDR3 sequence is CASSYSGGQRMNTEAFF. CDR3 in DNA: TGTGCCAGCAGTTATTCGGGGGGCCAGAGGATGAACACTGAAGCTTTCTTT.

The chain joins TRBV29-1 to TRBJ2-3; unclear D gene. With 7 bases removed from V and 0 bases from J, the gap between germline ends came to 17 bases. CDR1 and CDR2 (germline): SQVTM, ANQGSEA. The CDR3 extends over 15 amino acids. The CDR3 nucleotides read TGCAGCGCCCTTGCTGGTACAGCTAGCACAGATACGCAGTATTTT. It translates to CSALAGTASTDTQYF.

There are many counts of this clonotype. The rearrangement uses TRBV6-2 or TRBV6-3 and TRBJ2-1; D is undetermined. The length of the CDR3 is 12 residues. With 2 bases removed from V and 8 bases from J, the gap between germline ends came to 7 bases. Germline V gene sequence: CDR1 MNHEY, CDR2 SVGEGT. In DNA form, the CDR3 reads TGTGCCAGCAGTTACGCCTGGTATGAGCAGTTCTTC. It specifies CASSYAWYEQFF.

The chain uses TRBV5-1 and TRBJ1-1; TRBD1 might be the D (5 bases). Trimming took off 4 bases at V and 1 base at J, with 11 bases between the two ends. This CDR3 is 14 amino acids long. Germline V lookup: CDR1 SGHRS, CDR2 YFSETQ. CDR3 nucleotide sequence: TGCGCCAGCAGCCCGACAGCCTCGAACACTGAAGCTTTCTTT. Its protein is CASSPTASNTEAFF.

This clonotype was found a few times. Germline is not matched at one junction end, which may reflect a read error. The chain carries TRBV20-1 and TRBJ1-4; 8 bases match TRBD1. The CDR3 extends over 14 amino acids. Germline CDR1 is DFQATT and CDR2 is SNEGSKA (reference sequence). This CDR3 is CSARVGQANEKRFF. CDR3 DNA: TGCAGTGCTAGAGTGGGACAGGCTAATGAAAAACGGTTTTTT.

In its sample, this clonotype was seen many times. The rearrangement links TRBV7-2 to TRBJ1-5; D is ambiguous. The CDR3 totals 13 residues. Per germline, CDR1 SGHTA and CDR2 FQGNSA. Trimming took 7 bases from V and 3 from J, leaving 10 bases between them. CDR3 in amino acids: CASTLHPNQPQHF. The CDR3 bases are TGTGCCAGCACCCTCCATCCCAATCAGCCCCAGCATTTT.

This clonotype has a handful of counts. The chain joins TRBV7-8 to TRBJ2-2, with D perhaps TRBD1 (6 bases). Germline V gives CDR1 SGHVS, CDR2 FQNEAQ. V lost 5 bases, J lost 2 bases, and 21 bases lay in between. This CDR3 has 18 residues. CDR3 sequence reads: CASSETVGQTTNTGELFF. In nucleotides, the CDR3 is TGTGCCAGCAGCGAGACAGTCGGACAGACTACCAACACCGGGGAGCTGTTTTTT.

On this clonotype itself: This may stem from a read error, because a much larger clone lies one nucleotide away. The chain links TRBV7-9 to TRBJ2-3; TRBD1 or TRBD2 may be the D gene (5 bases each). This CDR3 comprises 13 residues. V was clipped by 5 bases and J by 6 bases, with 12 bases between them. Germline V gives CDR1 SEHNR, CDR2 FQNEAQ (reference sequence). The CDR3 DNA is TGTGCCAGCAGCCGGGACCCACAGGATACGCAGTATTTT. This gives the protein CASSRDPQDTQYF.

This clonotype was observed a few times. The chain is built from TRBV7-9 and TRBJ1-1, with D uncertain. Germline CDR1 and CDR2: SEHNR and FQNEAQ (reference sequence). The CDR3 is 12 residues long. V was shortened by 3 bases and J by 3 bases, with 5 bases between the two germline ends. The CDR3 DNA reads as TGTGCCAGCAGCTTTTCTGACACTGAAGCTTTCTTT. Residues: CASSFSDTEAFF. Supplemented by reference TRBV7-9 and TRBJ1-1, the full variable domain reads DTGVSQNPRHKITKRGQNVTFRCDPISEHNRLYWYRQTLGQGPEFLTYFQNEAQLEKSRLLSDRFSAERPKGSFSTLEIQRTEQGDSAMYLCASSFSDTEAFFGQGTRLTVV.

The CDR3, as DNA: TGTGCCAGCAGCCCCCGCAGCGCTGAGCAGTACTTC. Translation gives CASSPRSAEQYF. The chain recombines TRBV7-2 with TRBJ2-5; D unclear. Germline values: CDR1 SGHTA, CDR2 FQGNSA. Trimming removed 5 bases at V and 11 bases at J, with 15 bases between. This CDR3 is 12 amino acids long.

This clonotype was seen repeatedly, ten times or more. The J gene is TRBJ2-5, the V gene TRBV5-4; D remains unclear. CDR1 SGHNT and CDR2 YYREEE come from the germline V gene (reference sequence). Trimming removed 1 base at V and 2 bases at J, with 12 bases between. There are 15 residues in the CDR3. The CDR3 bases are TGTGCCAGCAGCTTGCCAGGTTACGAACAAGAGACCCAGTACTTC. This gives the protein CASSLPGYEQETQYF.

The rearrangement uses TRBV12-3 or TRBV12-4 and TRBJ2-7, with 7 bases lining up with TRBD2. Near its end, the DNA agrees better with TRBJ2-5, so the J call may be wrong. The CDR3 sequence is 14 residues long. The DNA for the CDR3 is TGTGCCAGCAGCCGCGGGGAGGGAGGGGAGACCCAGTACTTC. This sequence encodes CASSRGEGGETQYF.

This clonotype was picked up many times. The chain employs TRBV9 and TRBJ2-3, with 10 bases identical to TRBD2. The CDR3 has 15 amino acids. V trimming: 6 bases; J trimming: 5 bases; junction bases outside the gene matches: 9. CDR1 and CDR2 from the germline V gene are SGDLS and YYNGEE. Written as DNA, the CDR3 is TGTGCCAGCAACCCTAGCGGGGGCCGGGGAGATACGCAGTATTTT. This encodes CASNPSGGRGDTQYF.

This rearrangement joins TRBV7-7 to TRBJ2-1; a weak D match, TRBD1 (6 bases). V lost 1 base, J lost 8 bases, and 15 bases lay in between. Germline V gene sequence: CDR1 SSHAT, CDR2 FNYEAQ (reference sequence). The CDR3 is 15 residues long. The CDR3 DNA follows: TGTGCCAGCAGCTTAGGGTCAGGGGTTGGCGATGAGCAGTTCTTC. Its protein is CASSLGSGVGDEQFF.